This T cell receptor (beta chain) was sequenced during a study of cytomegalovirus exposure and HLA in healthy donors. Study summary: Earlier, 117 million unique TCR beta sequences were recovered from roughly 170 million T cells by an analysis.

This clone was found a few times. The CDR3 runs to 15 residues. Trimming left V 3 bases short and J 2 bases short, with 12 bases between. Germline CDR1 and CDR2: SGHDT and YYEEEE. In the PCR, 60 Vbeta and 13 Jbeta primers were used. The repertoire was sequenced with immunoSEQ multiplex PCR; TCRdb's copy has only in-frame clones and lacks some. This sample has more than 80,000 clones, with roughly 80% found just once. Nominally healthy donors were sampled, though unrecorded immune exposures were likely. The receptor comes from a girl aged 2-9 years in good health and CMV-seropositive. The rearrangement uses TRBV5-6 and TRBJ1-3; no definite D call. The sequenced sample consisted of PBMCs. CDR3 bases: TGTGCCAGCAGCTCCGACTCTCGTCCTGGAAACACCATATATTTT. It translates to CASSSDSRPGNTIYF.